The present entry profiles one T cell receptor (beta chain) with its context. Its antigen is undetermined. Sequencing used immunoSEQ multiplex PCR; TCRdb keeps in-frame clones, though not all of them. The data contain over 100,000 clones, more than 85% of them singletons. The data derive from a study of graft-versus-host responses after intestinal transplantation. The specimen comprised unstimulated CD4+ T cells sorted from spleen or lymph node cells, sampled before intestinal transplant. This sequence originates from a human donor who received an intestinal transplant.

The CDR3 region has the DNA TGTGCCAGCAGCTTGGAGCAGGTGGTCAACGAGCAGTACTTC. Amino acids: CASSLEQVVNEQYF. This chain uses TRBV5-4 with TRBJ2-7; D gene unclear. This CDR3 comprises 14 residues. Germline lookup yields CDR1 SGHNT and CDR2 YYREEE (reference sequence). The V gene lost 0 bases and the J gene lost 5 bases, with 12 bases spanning the gap.